The following is a TCR beta chain sequence with its context. These data belong to a study of T-cell reconstitution after alpha-beta-depleted transplantation in children. Unique molecular identifiers tagged the TCRbeta library. TCRdb re-derived calls from the PCR reads in MiXCR, one entry per CDR3 protein. The sample yields hundreds of thousands of distinct CDR3 sequences, over 15% seen once. This CDR3 has 15 amino acids. The germline V gene encodes CDR1 SGDLS and CDR2 YYNGEE. V was clipped by 4 bases and J by 4 bases, with 16 bases between them. This rearrangement joins TRBV9 to TRBJ2-3, with D perhaps assigned TRBD1 or TRBD2 (5 bases each). The sequences come from PBMCs from the stem cell graft donor, collected from the stem cell graft. This receptor was taken from a human donor who donated a stem cell graft to a child with acute myeloid leukemia. The CDR3, as DNA: TGTGCCAGCAGCTCATCCGGGACGGGCGCAGATACGCAGTATTTT. Translation gives CASSSSGTGADTQYF.